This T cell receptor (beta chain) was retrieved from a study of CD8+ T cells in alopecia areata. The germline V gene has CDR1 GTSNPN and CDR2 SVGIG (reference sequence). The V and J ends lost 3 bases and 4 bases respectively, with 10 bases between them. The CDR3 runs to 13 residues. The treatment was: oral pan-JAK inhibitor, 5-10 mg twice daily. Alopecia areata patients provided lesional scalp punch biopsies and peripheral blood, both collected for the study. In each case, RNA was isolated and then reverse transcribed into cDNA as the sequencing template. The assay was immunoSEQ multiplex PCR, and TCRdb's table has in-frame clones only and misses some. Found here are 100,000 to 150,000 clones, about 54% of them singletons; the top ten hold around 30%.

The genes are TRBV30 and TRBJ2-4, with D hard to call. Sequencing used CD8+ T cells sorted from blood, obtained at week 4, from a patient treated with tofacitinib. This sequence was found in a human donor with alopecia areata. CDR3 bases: TGTGCCTGGAGCCCCCGGGCTAAAAACATTCAGTACTTC. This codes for CAWSPRAKNIQYF. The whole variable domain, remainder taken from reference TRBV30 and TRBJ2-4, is SQTIHQWPATLVQPVGSPLSLECTVEGTSNPNLYWYRQAAGRGLQLLFYSVGIGQISSEVPQNLSASRPQDRQFILSSKKLLLSDSGFYLCAWSPRAKNIQYFGAGTRLSVL.